The 7 T cell receptor beta chains below come from one sample, sequenced in a study of blood T cells in healthy people across ages. The second PCR ran about 6 to 12 cycles with a sample-barcoded 5' primer and J-beta primers. TCRdb recomputed calls from the 5' RACE reads with MiXCR, one row per CDR3 protein. Of fewer than 1,000,000 distinct CDR3 sequences in the sample, roughly 46% are singletons; the top ten hold 15% to 20%. The sequencing input was blood. All receptors derive from an elderly man in good health.

V and J are TRBV5-1 and TRBJ2-6; perhaps TRBD2 as D (6 bases). Germline V gene sequence: CDR1 SGHRS, CDR2 YFSETQ. The CDR3 spans 18 residues. Trimming took off 0 bases at V and 0 bases at J, with 13 bases between the two ends. The CDR3 DNA reads as TGCGCCAGCAGCTTGGCGGGGGACTTAATCTCTGGGGCCAACGTCCTGACTTTC. Translating gives CASSLAGDLISGANVLTF. Based on the CDR3 plus reference TRBV5-1 and TRBJ2-6, the full variable domain is KAGVTQTPRYLIKTRGQQVTLSCSPISGHRSVSWYQQTPGQGLQFLFEYFSETQRNKGNFPGRFSGRQFSNSRSEMNVSTLELGDSALYLCASSLAGDLISGANVLTFGAGSRLTVL.

The V and J genes are TRBV9 and TRBJ1-1; D unresolved. Trimming took 2 bases from V and 4 from J, leaving 12 bases between them. Germline V gene data show CDR1 as SGDLS and CDR2 as YYNGEE. The CDR3 runs to 14 residues. CDR3 in DNA: TGTGCCAGCAGCGTTGGGGTTGAGATCACTGAAGCTTTCTTT. Protein product: CASSVGVEITEAFF.

This clonotype was counted many times. The J gene is TRBJ2-1, the V gene TRBV5-5; TRBD1 aligns across 12 bases. CDR1 and CDR2 from the germline V gene are SGHKS and YYEKEE (reference sequence). The CDR3 is 15 amino acids. V shed 0 bases, J shed 8 bases, and the junction held 3 bases outside the gene matches. CDR3 in amino acids: CASSLGGDRGHEQFF. As DNA, the CDR3 is TGTGCCAGCAGCTTGGGAGGGGACAGGGGGCATGAGCAGTTCTTC.

The chain employs TRBV2 and TRBJ2-1; D is perhaps TRBD2 (5 bases). The J call may be incorrect, as the DNA end agrees better with TRBJ2-7. This CDR3 region has 12 residues. Germline V gives CDR1 SNHLY, CDR2 FYNNEI. CDR3 bases: TGTGCCAGCAGGTCCGACTACAATGAGCAGTACTTC. Residues: CASRSDYNEQYF.

At least ten counts were recorded for this clonotype. J is TRBJ2-1 and V is TRBV9; D may be TRBD2 (6 bases). The CDR3 sequence is 14 residues long. Trimming took off 0 bases at V and 4 bases at J, with 8 bases between the two ends. The germline V gene encodes CDR1 SGDLS and CDR2 YYNGEE. CDR3 sequence (DNA): TGTGCCAGCAGCGTAGACGGGAGTTACAATGAGCAGTTCTTC. Encoded protein: CASSVDGSYNEQFF.

This clonotype turned up a few times. The V and J genes are TRBV7-3 and TRBJ1-2; TRBD1 matches at 8 bases. Germline V gives CDR1 SGHTA, CDR2 FQGTGA. V shed 6 bases, J shed 6 bases, and the junction held 9 bases outside the gene matches. CDR3 length equals 14 residues. The chain's CDR3 is CASSLGQATHGYTF. In DNA form, the CDR3 reads TGTGCCAGCAGTTTGGGACAGGCGACCCATGGCTACACCTTC.

This clonotype was counted only a few times. The genes are TRBV9 and TRBJ2-7; 10 bases are a match to TRBD2. V dropped 0 bases and J dropped 5; count of bases not matched to a gene: 5. Germline CDR1 is SGDLS and CDR2 is YYNGEE. This CDR3 comprises 15 residues. The chain's CDR3 is CASSVEGLAKDEQYF. In DNA, the CDR3 is TGTGCCAGCAGCGTAGAGGGACTAGCGAAAGACGAGCAGTACTTC.